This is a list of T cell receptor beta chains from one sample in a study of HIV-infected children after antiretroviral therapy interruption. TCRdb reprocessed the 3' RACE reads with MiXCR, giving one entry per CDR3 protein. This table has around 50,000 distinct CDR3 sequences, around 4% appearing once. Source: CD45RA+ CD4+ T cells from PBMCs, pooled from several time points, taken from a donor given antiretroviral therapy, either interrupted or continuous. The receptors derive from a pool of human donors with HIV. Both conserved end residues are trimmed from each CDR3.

cdr3_aa: ASSQRLAGVNEQF; v_call: TRBV4-1; j_call: TRBJ2-1
cdr3_aa: SVSGGTDTQY; v_call: TRBV29-1; j_call: TRBJ2-3
cdr3_aa: ASSPQGTGYT; v_call: TRBV12-3/TRBV12-4; j_call: TRBJ1-2
cdr3_aa: SARGGRQALAEAF; v_call: TRBV20-1; j_call: TRBJ1-1
cdr3_aa: ASSPGTFTGPGTYTQY; v_call: TRBV12-3/TRBV12-4; j_call: TRBJ2-3
cdr3_aa: ASSWGKARPQH; v_call: TRBV11-2; j_call: TRBJ1-5
cdr3_aa: ASSQVRSLGTEAF; v_call: TRBV4-1; j_call: TRBJ1-1
cdr3_aa: ASSLRGQNTEAF; v_call: TRBV12-3/TRBV12-4; j_call: TRBJ1-1
cdr3_aa: ASSLDRVRTEAF; v_call: TRBV6-5; j_call: TRBJ1-1
cdr3_aa: AWSLQPQETQY; v_call: TRBV30; j_call: TRBJ2-5
cdr3_aa: ASSRGPSYEQY; v_call: TRBV3-1; j_call: TRBJ2-7
cdr3_aa: SGRGDTQY; v_call: TRBV29-1; j_call: TRBJ2-3
cdr3_aa: ASSLGLAGGTEQF; v_call: TRBV5-1; j_call: TRBJ2-1
cdr3_aa: SATRDSNQETQY; v_call: TRBV20-1; j_call: TRBJ2-5
cdr3_aa: ASSLEGPEQF; v_call: TRBV5-1; j_call: TRBJ2-1
cdr3_aa: ASSLPHKTQY; v_call: TRBV5-5; j_call: TRBJ2-5
cdr3_aa: ASSSGQMNTEAF; v_call: TRBV6-5; j_call: TRBJ1-1
cdr3_aa: ASSPEGQVGSPLH; v_call: TRBV12-3/TRBV12-4; j_call: TRBJ1-6
cdr3_aa: ASSSDRGHNEQF; v_call: TRBV12-3/TRBV12-4; j_call: TRBJ2-1
cdr3_aa: AWSVQGIEAF; v_call: TRBV30; j_call: TRBJ1-1
cdr3_aa: ASSLAESRVGYEQY; v_call: TRBV12-3/TRBV12-4; j_call: TRBJ2-7
cdr3_aa: ASSLDRGWKTEAF; v_call: TRBV2; j_call: TRBJ1-1
cdr3_aa: ASSQIGDRPNQPQH; v_call: TRBV5-5; j_call: TRBJ1-5
cdr3_aa: ASRQILTNTGELF; v_call: TRBV6-1; j_call: TRBJ2-2
cdr3_aa: SGLLSTDTQY; v_call: TRBV20-1; j_call: TRBJ2-3
cdr3_aa: SARIDSQRY; v_call: TRBV20-1; j_call: TRBJ2-3
cdr3_aa: ASSFKDREGSGANVLT; v_call: TRBV5-6; j_call: TRBJ2-6
cdr3_aa: ASSQAGSNQPQH; v_call: TRBV3-1; j_call: TRBJ1-5
cdr3_aa: ASHQGQETQY; v_call: TRBV5-4; j_call: TRBJ2-5
cdr3_aa: AYKDIGAYGYT; v_call: TRBV30; j_call: TRBJ1-2
cdr3_aa: ASSFQARGGLGANVLT; v_call: TRBV27; j_call: TRBJ2-6
cdr3_aa: ASRAGPGNTGELF; v_call: TRBV28; j_call: TRBJ2-2
cdr3_aa: ASSSGIEQF; v_call: TRBV12-3/TRBV12-4; j_call: TRBJ2-1
cdr3_aa: ASSSSATRTEAF; v_call: TRBV7-2; j_call: TRBJ1-1
cdr3_aa: AWSVLRGGYT; v_call: TRBV30; j_call: TRBJ1-2
cdr3_aa: ASSFRDISYNEQF; v_call: TRBV12-3/TRBV12-4; j_call: TRBJ2-1
cdr3_aa: ASSFQDSNNEQF; v_call: TRBV5-1; j_call: TRBJ2-1
cdr3_aa: ASSLQGPNTEAF; v_call: TRBV11-3; j_call: TRBJ1-1
cdr3_aa: ASSQGLAGGLGEQF; v_call: TRBV7-2; j_call: TRBJ2-1
cdr3_aa: ASSKADRAMWNTEAF; v_call: TRBV21-1; j_call: TRBJ1-1
cdr3_aa: SARAPPGQLSTEAF; v_call: TRBV20-1; j_call: TRBJ1-1
cdr3_aa: ASSYRPYGYT; v_call: TRBV28; j_call: TRBJ1-2
cdr3_aa: ASSLRATNTEAF; v_call: TRBV12-3/TRBV12-4; j_call: TRBJ1-1
cdr3_aa: ASSPYTYRQGSYEQY; v_call: TRBV12-3/TRBV12-4; j_call: TRBJ2-7
cdr3_aa: ASSEVGRGTDTQY; v_call: TRBV6-1; j_call: TRBJ2-3
cdr3_aa: SVFLGGGVSYEQY; v_call: TRBV29-1; j_call: TRBJ2-7
cdr3_aa: ASSRDDRAKNIQY; v_call: TRBV5-4; j_call: TRBJ2-4
cdr3_aa: ASSLGAGYGYT; v_call: TRBV12-3/TRBV12-4; j_call: TRBJ1-2
cdr3_aa: ASSQEPQGLGKNIQY; v_call: TRBV3-1; j_call: TRBJ2-4
cdr3_aa: ASTSEGAESNEQY; v_call: TRBV28; j_call: TRBJ2-7
cdr3_aa: ASSPNTGAPLH; v_call: TRBV7-2; j_call: TRBJ1-6
cdr3_aa: ASRIMNTEAF; v_call: TRBV28; j_call: TRBJ1-1
cdr3_aa: ASSEGRTGYGYT; v_call: TRBV2; j_call: TRBJ1-2
cdr3_aa: ASSFERGGPLHYEQY; v_call: TRBV5-4; j_call: TRBJ2-7